This T cell receptor beta chain appears in the sequencing data of a study of T cells in Graves' hyperthyroidism and ophthalmopathy. Study observations and caveats: Blood shared most expanded thyroid clonotypes above 0.001.

TCR beta CDR3 regions were amplified from RNA. Researchers ran a first-round RT-PCR on the TCR CDR3 using the HTBI primer set. MiXCR, run by TCRdb on the multiplex PCR reads, gives a single entry per CDR3 protein. The table records approximately 400,000 distinct CDR3 sequences, roughly 13% of them present only once. Germline CDR1 is KGHSH and CDR2 is LQKENI. J was trimmed by 5 bases and V by 4 bases; bases with no gene match: 7. CDR3 length equals 15 residues. Only a few counts were recorded for this clonotype. Antigen: not known. Fresh peripheral blood, 7.5 to 10 ml, was the source of the PBMCs. The V gene is TRBV18, the J gene TRBJ1-2; 10 nucleotides line up with TRBD1. This clonotype was sampled from a woman in her sixties or seventies with Graves' hyperthyroidism. The sample taken for sequencing was blood. CDR3 sequence: CASSHQDRGNYGYTF. In nucleotides, the CDR3 is TGTGCCAGCTCACATCAGGACAGGGGGAATTATGGCTACACCTTC.